This T cell receptor beta chain was found in a study of T cells after yellow fever vaccination. This clonotype was seen a few times. Using its own MiXCR run on the 5' RACE reads, TCRdb lists one record per CDR3 protein. This sample yields around 320,000 distinct CDR3 sequences, of which 4% to 5.5% are seen a single time; just under 20% belongs to the top ten. Specimen: PBMCs, collected 15 days after the yellow fever booster vaccination. The sequence came from a man younger than 35 who received the YFV17D yellow fever vaccine.

As DNA, the CDR3 is TGTGCCAGCCAAGGACTTCAAGATCAGCCCCAGCATTTT. Translation gives CASQGLQDQPQHF. The chain uses TRBV12-3 or TRBV12-4 and TRBJ1-5; D remains unclear. The CDR3 is 13 residues long. V was cut by 8 bases and J by 5 bases, with 13 bases left in between.